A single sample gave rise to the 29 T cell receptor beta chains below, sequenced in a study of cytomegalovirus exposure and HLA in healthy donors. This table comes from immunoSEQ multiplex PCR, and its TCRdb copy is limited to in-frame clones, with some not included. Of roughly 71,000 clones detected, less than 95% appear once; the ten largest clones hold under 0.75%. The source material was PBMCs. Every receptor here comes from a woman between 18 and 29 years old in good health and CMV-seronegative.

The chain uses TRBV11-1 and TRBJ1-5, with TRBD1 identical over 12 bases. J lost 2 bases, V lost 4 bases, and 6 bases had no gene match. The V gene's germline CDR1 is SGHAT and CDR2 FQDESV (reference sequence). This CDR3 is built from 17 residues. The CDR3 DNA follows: TGTGCCAGCAGCTCGGGACAGGGGGCTGTGGGCAATCAGCCCCAGCATTTT. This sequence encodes CASSSGQGAVGNQPQHF.

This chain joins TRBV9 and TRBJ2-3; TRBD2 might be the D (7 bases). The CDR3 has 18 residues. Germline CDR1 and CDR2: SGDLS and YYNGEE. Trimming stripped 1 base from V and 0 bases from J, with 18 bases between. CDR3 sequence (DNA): TGTGCCAGCAGCGTATGGGCGGGGGCCCTCTCTAGCACAGATACGCAGTATTTT. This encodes CASSVWAGALSSTDTQYF. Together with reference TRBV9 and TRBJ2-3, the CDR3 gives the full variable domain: DSGVTQTPKHLITATGQRVTLRCSPRSGDLSVYWYQQSLDQGLQFLIQYYNGEERAKGNILERFSAQQFPDLHSELNLSSLELGDSALYFCASSVWAGALSSTDTQYFGPGTRLTVL.

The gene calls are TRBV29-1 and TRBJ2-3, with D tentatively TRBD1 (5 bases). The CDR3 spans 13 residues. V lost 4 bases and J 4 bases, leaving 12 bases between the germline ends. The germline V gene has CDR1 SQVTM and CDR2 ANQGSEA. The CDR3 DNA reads TGCAGCGTTGGACCAGGGTCTCCAGATACGCAGTATTTT. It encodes CSVGPGSPDTQYF.

CDR3 nucleotides: TGTGCCAGCAGTGGCGGCAGGGGATGGGTCCAAGAGACCCAGTACTTC. This encodes CASSGGRGWVQETQYF. The chain joins TRBV2 to TRBJ2-5, with D perhaps TRBD1 (6 bases). This CDR3 is built from 16 residues. The ends were cut back, 4 bases at V and 1 base at J, with 16 bases in the middle. Germline loops: CDR1 SNHLY, CDR2 FYNNEI.

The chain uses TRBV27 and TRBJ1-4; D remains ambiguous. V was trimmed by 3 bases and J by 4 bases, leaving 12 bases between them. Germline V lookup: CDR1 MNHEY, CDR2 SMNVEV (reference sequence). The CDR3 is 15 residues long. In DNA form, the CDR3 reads TGTGCCAGCAGTTTTGTTCCGGGTTTTAATGAAAAACTGTTTTTT. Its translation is CASSFVPGFNEKLFF.

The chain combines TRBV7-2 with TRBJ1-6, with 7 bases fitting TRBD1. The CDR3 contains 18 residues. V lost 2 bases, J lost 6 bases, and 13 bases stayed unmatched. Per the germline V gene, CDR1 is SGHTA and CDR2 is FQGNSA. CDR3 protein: CASSLSPRGESGNSPLHF. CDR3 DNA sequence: TGTGCCAGCAGCTTATCGCCCAGGGGGGAGTCCGGTAATTCACCCCTCCACTTT.

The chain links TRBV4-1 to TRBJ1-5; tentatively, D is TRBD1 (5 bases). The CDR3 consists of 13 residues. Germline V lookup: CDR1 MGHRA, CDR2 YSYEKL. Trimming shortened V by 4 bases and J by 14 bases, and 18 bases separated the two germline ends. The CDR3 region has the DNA TGCGCCAGCAGCCCCCCAGGCCAGGGAGGGAAGCATTTT. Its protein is CASSPPGQGGKHF.

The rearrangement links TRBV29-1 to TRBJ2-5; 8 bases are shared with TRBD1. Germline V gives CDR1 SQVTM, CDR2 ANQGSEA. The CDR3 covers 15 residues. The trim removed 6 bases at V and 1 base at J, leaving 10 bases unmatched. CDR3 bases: TGCAGCGTCATGCTGCAGGGGGCAGGCCAAGAGACCCAGTACTTC. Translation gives CSVMLQGAGQETQYF.

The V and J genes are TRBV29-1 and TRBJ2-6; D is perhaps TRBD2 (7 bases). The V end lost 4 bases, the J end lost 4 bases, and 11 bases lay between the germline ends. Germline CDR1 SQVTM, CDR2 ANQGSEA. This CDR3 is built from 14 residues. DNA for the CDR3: TGCAGCGTTGCGGGGGGCTCCGGGGCCAACGTCCTGACTTTC. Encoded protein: CSVAGGSGANVLTF.

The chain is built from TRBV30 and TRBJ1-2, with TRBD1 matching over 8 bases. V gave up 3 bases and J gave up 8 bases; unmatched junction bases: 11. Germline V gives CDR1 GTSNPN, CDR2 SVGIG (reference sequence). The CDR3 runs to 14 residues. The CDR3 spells CAWRENRGFSGYTF. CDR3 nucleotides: TGTGCCTGGAGGGAGAACAGGGGGTTTAGCGGCTACACCTTC.

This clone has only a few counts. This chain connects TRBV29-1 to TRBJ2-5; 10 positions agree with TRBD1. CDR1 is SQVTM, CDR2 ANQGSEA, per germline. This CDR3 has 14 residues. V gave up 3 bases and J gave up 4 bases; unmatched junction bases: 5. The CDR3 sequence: CSVDRQGAGETQYF. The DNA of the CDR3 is TGCAGCGTTGACCGACAGGGGGCGGGAGAGACCCAGTACTTC.

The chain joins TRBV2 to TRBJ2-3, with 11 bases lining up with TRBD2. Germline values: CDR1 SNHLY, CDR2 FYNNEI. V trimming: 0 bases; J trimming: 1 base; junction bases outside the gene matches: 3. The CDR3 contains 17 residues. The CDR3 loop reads CASSEAPSGGRTDTQYF. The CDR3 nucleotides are TGTGCCAGCAGTGAAGCGCCTAGCGGGGGGCGCACAGATACGCAGTATTTT.

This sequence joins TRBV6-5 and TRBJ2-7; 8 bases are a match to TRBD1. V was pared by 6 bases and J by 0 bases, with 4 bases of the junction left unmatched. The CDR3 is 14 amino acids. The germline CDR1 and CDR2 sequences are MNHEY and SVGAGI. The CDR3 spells CASRGTGYSYEQYF. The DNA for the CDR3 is TGTGCCAGCAGAGGGACAGGCTACTCCTACGAGCAGTACTTC.

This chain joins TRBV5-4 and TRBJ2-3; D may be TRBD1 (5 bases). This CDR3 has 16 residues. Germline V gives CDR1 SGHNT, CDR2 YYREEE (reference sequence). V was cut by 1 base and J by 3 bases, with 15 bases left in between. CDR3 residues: CASSLPLLGATDTQYF. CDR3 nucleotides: TGTGCCAGCAGCTTGCCCCTTTTAGGGGCGACAGATACGCAGTATTTT.

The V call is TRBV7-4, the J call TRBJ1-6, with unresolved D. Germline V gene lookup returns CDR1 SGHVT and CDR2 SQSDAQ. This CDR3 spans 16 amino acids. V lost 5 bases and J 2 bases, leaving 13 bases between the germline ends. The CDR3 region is CASSEGLTTYNSPLHF. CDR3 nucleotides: TGTGCCAGCAGCGAGGGTCTTACGACCTATAATTCACCCCTCCACTTT.

The chain's CDR3 is CASSLPLGPEAFF. DNA for the CDR3: TGTGCCAGTAGTCTCCCTCTGGGCCCTGAAGCTTTCTTT. V and J are TRBV19 and TRBJ1-1; D is unresolved. The germline V and J ends were trimmed by 5 bases and 6 bases, with 13 bases remaining between them. Germline CDR1 reads LNHDA; CDR2 reads SQIVND (reference sequence). The CDR3 runs to 13 residues.

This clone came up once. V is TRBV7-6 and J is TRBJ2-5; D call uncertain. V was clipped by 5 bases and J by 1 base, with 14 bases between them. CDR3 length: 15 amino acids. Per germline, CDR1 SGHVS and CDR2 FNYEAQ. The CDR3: CASSPLNRLQETQYF. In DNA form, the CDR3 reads TGTGCCAGCAGCCCGTTAAATCGTCTCCAAGAGACCCAGTACTTC.

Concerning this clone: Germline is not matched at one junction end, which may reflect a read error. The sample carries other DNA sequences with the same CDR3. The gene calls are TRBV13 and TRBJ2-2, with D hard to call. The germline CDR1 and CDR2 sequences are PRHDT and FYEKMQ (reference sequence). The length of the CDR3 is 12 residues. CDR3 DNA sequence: TGTGCCAGCAGCCCAAACACGGGGGAGCTGTTTTTT. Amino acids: CASSPNTGELFF. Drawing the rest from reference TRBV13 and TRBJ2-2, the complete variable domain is AAGVIQSPRHLIKEKRETATLKCYPIPRHDTVYWYQQGPGQDPQFLISFYEKMQSDKGSIPDRFSAQQFSDYHSELNMSSLELGDSALYFCASSPNTGELFFGEGSRLTVL.

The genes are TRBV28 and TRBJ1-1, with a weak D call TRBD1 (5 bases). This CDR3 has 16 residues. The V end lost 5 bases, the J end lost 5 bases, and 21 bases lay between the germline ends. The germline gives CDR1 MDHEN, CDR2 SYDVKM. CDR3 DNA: TGTGCCAGCAGTCTTATTATAGGGGTATTGGGTACTGAAGCTTTCTTT. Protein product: CASSLIIGVLGTEAFF.

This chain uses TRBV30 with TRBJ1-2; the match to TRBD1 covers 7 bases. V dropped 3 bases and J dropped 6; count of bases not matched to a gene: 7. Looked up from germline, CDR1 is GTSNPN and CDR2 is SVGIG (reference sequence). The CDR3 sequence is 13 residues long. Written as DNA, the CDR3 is TGTGCCTGGAGCTACGGGCAGGGGGATGGCTACACCTTC. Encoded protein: CAWSYGQGDGYTF.

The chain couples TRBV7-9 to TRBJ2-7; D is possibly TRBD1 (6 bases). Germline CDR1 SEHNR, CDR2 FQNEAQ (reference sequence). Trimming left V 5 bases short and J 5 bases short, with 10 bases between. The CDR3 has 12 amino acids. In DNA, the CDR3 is TGTGCCAGCAGCCTACAGGGACACGAGCAGTACTTC. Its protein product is CASSLQGHEQYF.

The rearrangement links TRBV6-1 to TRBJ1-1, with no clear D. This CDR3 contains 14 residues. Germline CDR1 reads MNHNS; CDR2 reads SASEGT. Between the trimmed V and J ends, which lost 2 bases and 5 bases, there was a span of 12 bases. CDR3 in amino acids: CASSESRGITEAFF. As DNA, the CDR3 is TGTGCCAGCAGTGAATCCCGAGGAATTACTGAAGCTTTCTTT.

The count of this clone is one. In nucleotides, the CDR3 is TGTGCCTGGAGTGTAAAGGGACAGAATAATTCACCCCTCCACTTT. It yields the protein CAWSVKGQNNSPLHF. This chain joins TRBV30 and TRBJ1-6; the match to TRBD1 covers 7 bases. Unmatched junction bases numbered 4, after V lost 0 bases and J lost 5 bases. There are 15 residues in the CDR3. Germline CDR1 and CDR2: GTSNPN and SVGIG (reference sequence).

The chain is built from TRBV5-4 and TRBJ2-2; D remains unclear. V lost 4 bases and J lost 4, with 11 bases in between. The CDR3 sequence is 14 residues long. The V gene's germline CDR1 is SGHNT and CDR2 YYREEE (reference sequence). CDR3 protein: CASSLGLPTGELFF. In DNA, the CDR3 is TGTGCCAGCAGCCTGGGTCTTCCCACCGGGGAGCTGTTTTTT.

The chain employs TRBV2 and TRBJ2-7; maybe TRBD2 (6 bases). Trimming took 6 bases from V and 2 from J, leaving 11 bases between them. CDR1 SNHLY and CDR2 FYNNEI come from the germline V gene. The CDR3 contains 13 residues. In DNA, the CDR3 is TGTGCCAGCAGGGGACTGACTACCTACGAGCAGTACTTC. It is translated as CASRGLTTYEQYF.

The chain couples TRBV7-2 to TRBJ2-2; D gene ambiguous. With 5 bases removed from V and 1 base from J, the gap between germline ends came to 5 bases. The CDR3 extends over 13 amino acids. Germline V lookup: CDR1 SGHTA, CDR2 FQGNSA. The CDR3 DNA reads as TGTGCCAGCAGCCTCGGGAACACCGGGGAGCTGTTTTTT. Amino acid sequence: CASSLGNTGELFF.

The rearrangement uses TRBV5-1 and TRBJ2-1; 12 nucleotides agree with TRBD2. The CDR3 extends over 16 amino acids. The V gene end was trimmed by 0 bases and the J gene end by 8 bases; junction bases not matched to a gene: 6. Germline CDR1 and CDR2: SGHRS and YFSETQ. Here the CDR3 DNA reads TGCGCCAGCAGCTTGGTACTAGCGGGGGGTCGGGATGAGCAGTTCTTC. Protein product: CASSLVLAGGRDEQFF.

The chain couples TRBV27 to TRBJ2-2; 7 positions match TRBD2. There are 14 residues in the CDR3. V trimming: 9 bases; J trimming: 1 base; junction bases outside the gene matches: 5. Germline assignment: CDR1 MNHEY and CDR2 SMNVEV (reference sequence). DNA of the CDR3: TGTGCCAGTTCAAGCGGGGTGAACACCGGGGAGCTGTTTTTT. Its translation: CASSSGVNTGELFF.

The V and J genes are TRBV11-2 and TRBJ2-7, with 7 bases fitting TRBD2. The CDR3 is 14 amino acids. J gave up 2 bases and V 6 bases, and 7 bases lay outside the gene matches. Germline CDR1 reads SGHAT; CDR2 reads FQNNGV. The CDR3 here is CASSRDYQTYEQYF. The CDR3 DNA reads TGTGCCAGCAGTCGGGACTACCAAACCTACGAGCAGTACTTC.